This paragraph reports one TCR beta chain. This specimen belongs to a study of blood T cell repertoires in COVID-19. Overall study: Samples came from the United States, Italy and Spain, spanning acute and convalescent COVID-19. From T cells, B-cell-depleted T cells, or PBMCs came the material, which was cDNA or gDNA.

This CDR3 region has 16 residues. V lost 2 bases to trimming and J lost 0 bases, with 11 bases between them. The germline gives CDR1 SEHNR, CDR2 FQNEAQ (reference sequence). Under the authors' procedure: Amplified reference gene primers provided the basis for estimating nucleated cell counts. Produced via immunoSEQ multiplex PCR; TCRdb's table is partial and in-frame only. V and J calls and clone size are as listed in that table; D and trimming were resolved from the DNA. The sample includes fewer than 130,000 clones, more than 75% of them seen just once. The clonotype originates from a human donor in a cohort sampled during active COVID-19. The chain couples TRBV7-9 to TRBJ1-3; TRBD1 might be the D (5 bases). Sequencing input: peripheral blood. DNA for the CDR3: TGTGCCAGCAGCTTACGGAGGGGTTCCTCTGGAAACACCATATATTTT. Translation: CASSLRRGSSGNTIYF.